This T cell receptor (beta chain) derives from a study of Graves' ophthalmopathy and Graves' hyperthyroidism (dated by TCRdb to the late 2010s). For context, the study as a whole: Peripheral blood was collected at initial diagnosis, prior to any treatment. The study used TCR beta repertoire signatures to distinguish Graves' ophthalmopathy from Graves' hyperthyroidism and to predict progression to ophthalmopathy. In total, 135 blood samples were TCR-sequenced: 43 ophthalmopathy, some 75 hyperthyroidism and 17 hyperthyroidism-to-ophthalmopathy patients. To explore V-J signatures that distinguish ophthalmopathy from hyperthyroidism, a discovery set of 90 to 100 patients was enrolled, made up of 43 with ophthalmopathy and under 65 with stable hyperthyroidism. An independent validation cohort was composed of 18 hyperthyroidism patients and 17 patients who later progressed from hyperthyroidism to ophthalmopathy. T-cell repertoires of thyroid tissue and blood were compared in more than five hyperthyroidism patients. Following sampling, methimazole starting at 30 mg daily was administered to hyperthyroidism patients, and high-dose intravenous methylprednisolone was administered to ophthalmopathy patients. For training and testing, the 95 to 100 patients in the discovery cohort were randomly divided in a 7:3 ratio. What the work shows at the level of the full study, not this receptor alone: Ophthalmopathy was separated from stable hyperthyroidism by the 13-signature model with 87.88% sensitivity and about 83% specificity in cross-validation and with 80%/75% in the test set. In validation, the model predicted ophthalmopathy progression with about 64% sensitivity and 72% to 80% specificity; roughly 12 predicted patients were CT-confirmed with GO in a median of approximately 6.5 months. Among expanded thyroid clonotypes with frequency above 0.001, most also showed up in blood, which suggests that blood repertoires may reflect the thyroid immune response. No statistical method was used to predetermine the sample size, and group allocation was not hidden from the investigators.

The germline V gene yields SQVTM for CDR1 and ANQGSEA for CDR2. CDR3 length: 13 amino acids, cysteine to phenylalanine. Left in the record is the CDR3 DNA by itself, 39 bases read in frame from the first base. V loses 6 bases of germline sequence and J loses 3 bases, and the interval between the two ends is 14 bases. With regard to this clonotype: Its antigen is currently not known. No base quality information exists; no much larger clone differs at one position.

For repertoire sequencing, the TCR beta CDR3 regions were amplified from RNA transcripts. HTBI primers and the Qiagen OneStep RT-PCR kit were used in a first-round RT-PCR, which was followed by a second-round multiplex PCR, size selection and purification. Libraries were sequenced paired-end with 100 bp reads on an Illumina HiSeq2000. As for the authors' bioinformatics: SOAPnuke was used to process the reads, removing any read that contained adapters or uncalled bases, had a mean Phred below 15, or lacked an exact match to the constant primer or identifier. COPE v1.2.5 was used to merge high-quality paired reads. Each unique nucleotide sequence was defined as a clonotype, and clonotypes were aligned to IMGT TRB V, D and J references with MiTCR v1.1. Analysis was restricted to V-J combinations with a frequency above 0.0001, which covered about 99% of repertoires. For each V-J combination, a TCR clonal expansion and chaos score was defined as the ratio of F50 clonal expansion to chaos observed in the TCRdist matrix. Welch's t-statistics and random forest were used to narrow the features down to about a dozen V-J combinations, which were then fed into a naive Bayes classifier. The similarity between thyroid and blood repertoires was quantified using the Morisita-Horn index. TCRdb passed the public sequencing reads through fastp at Q25 and MiXCR, retaining productive beta sequences. Duplicate CDR3 protein sequences are folded into a single record with the most common DNA and genes. The V and J calls, along with clone size, are taken from TCRdb and not from the paper's own processing. The sample table lists about 380,000 distinct CDR3 sequences, 15% of them with a count of one. 5.5% to 8% of the sample is in the top ten clones.

Hyperthyroidism was defined as stable when no progression to ophthalmopathy occurred within 18 months of follow-up. The hyperthyroidism patients were 18 to 65 years old and newly diagnosed, with a disease duration of less than 2 months. Anyone with other autoimmune diseases, uncontrolled infections, pregnancy or lactation was excluded from the study. Clinical symptoms, serum thyroxine, TRAb, thyroid ultrasound and orbital computed tomography formed the basis of the diagnosis. Using Ficoll-Paque density gradient centrifugation, PBMCs were isolated from over 8.5 ml of fresh peripheral blood. Trizol reagent was used to extract the total RNA, and its quality was then checked on an Agilent 2100 Bioanalyzer.

Sequencing input: peripheral blood. The clonotype was recovered from a woman aged 18-30 years with stable Graves' hyperthyroidism. Donor details come from another sample of the same person, matched by shared clones. The V and J genes are TRBV29-1 and TRBJ1-2, and possibly TRBD1, on 6 matching bases. Read as DNA, the sequence is TGCAGCGTCTACAGGGAGACAGACTATGGCTACACCTTC. Protein translation: CSVYRETDYGYTF.